This T cell receptor beta chain stems from a study of cytomegalovirus exposure and HLA in healthy donors. Study findings and constraints: Among CMV-associated TCR beta chains, most appeared HLA-restricted in a later analysis. Common viral pathogens were later found to be apparently linked to several of the most significant clusters.

PCR primers comprised 60 Vbeta and 13 Jbeta primers. Libraries were prepared by immunoSEQ multiplex PCR; TCRdb keeps only in-frame clonotypes and omits some of them. Found here are roughly 150,000 clones, roughly 79% of them singletons; the top ten hold about 1%. This CDR3 contains 15 residues. Germline loops: CDR1 GTSNPN, CDR2 SVGIG (reference sequence). Trimming cost V 4 bases and J 4 bases; bases outside gene matches: 7. This clone was observed once. The antigen is not known. The chain carries TRBV30 and TRBJ2-2; 9 bases map to TRBD2. Sample: PBMCs. This receptor was obtained from a woman between 35 and 50 years old in good health and CMV-seronegative. In DNA form, the CDR3 reads TGTGCCTGGAACGGGGCTAGCGGGACCACCGGGGAGCTGTTTTTT. Amino acids: CAWNGASGTTGELFF.